These 15 T cell receptor beta chains originate from one sample sequenced in a study of T cell changes during pregnancy in multiple sclerosis (dated by TCRdb to between 2018 and 2020). The library came from the immunoSEQ multiplex PCR assay. The immuneACCESS repertoire file appears here via TCRdb, limited to in-frame rearrangements. These files lack a portion of the clones; in checked studies, under half of the deficit traces to unresolved V genes, and the cause of the others is not known. This sample has 50,000 or so clones in its table, and over 80% of those were observed once. Over 0.55% of the sample belongs to the ten largest clones. Material: CD4+ T cells from peripheral blood mononuclear cells, obtained after pregnancy. Receptors originate from a female donor with multiple sclerosis, enrolled in a pregnancy study.

This rearrangement joins TRBV2 to TRBJ1-4, with D unresolved. Between the trimmed V and J ends, which lost 6 bases and 0 bases, there was a span of 11 bases. CDR1 and CDR2 from the germline V gene are SNHLY and FYNNEI. The CDR3 sequence is 15 residues long. The chain's CDR3 is CASRHRLATNEKLFF. The CDR3 coding sequence is TGTGCCAGCAGGCATAGACTGGCAACTAATGAAAAACTGTTTTTT.

This sequence joins TRBV10-3 and TRBJ2-5, with 8 bases that match TRBD1. Losses at the gene ends were 3 bases for V and 3 bases for J; bases not matched to a gene: 3. The CDR3 extends over 14 amino acids. Germline CDR1 is ENHRY and CDR2 is SYGVKD. The CDR3 coding sequence is TGTGCCATCAGTGAAGGACAGGGAAAAGAGACCCAGTACTTC. This encodes CAISEGQGKETQYF.

The chain couples TRBV19 to TRBJ2-1; 7 positions match TRBD1. After removal of 5 bases from V and 4 bases from J, the junction contained 5 bases not matched to a gene. Germline CDR1 is LNHDA and CDR2 is SQIVND (reference sequence). The CDR3 contains 14 residues. The CDR3 protein is CASSWGQSYNEQFF. CDR3 nucleotide sequence: TGTGCCAGTAGTTGGGGACAGAGTTACAATGAGCAGTTCTTC.

V and J are TRBV30 and TRBJ1-2, with D perhaps matching TRBD1 (5 bases). The CDR3 is 12 residues long. V was clipped by 7 bases and J by 3 bases, with 12 bases between them. Germline assignment: CDR1 GTSNPN and CDR2 SVGIG (reference sequence). In DNA form, the CDR3 reads TGTGCCTATCGGGGGGTGCACTATGGCTACACCTTC. This gives the protein CAYRGVHYGYTF.

This sequence joins TRBV15 and TRBJ1-2; D remains unclear. Germline-derived CDR1 and CDR2 are LNHNV and YYDKDF (reference sequence). Trimming took off 0 bases at V and 2 bases at J, with 7 bases between the two ends. The CDR3 extends over 14 amino acids. The CDR3 is CATSRDSGNYGYTF. The CDR3 DNA is TGTGCCACCAGCAGAGACTCGGGGAACTATGGCTACACCTTC.

The chain links TRBV5-6 to TRBJ2-1, with 9 bases matching TRBD2. Germline values: CDR1 SGHDT, CDR2 YYEEEE. The CDR3 consists of 15 residues. After removal of 4 bases from V and 7 bases from J, the junction contained 9 bases not matched to a gene. CDR3: CASSGPGLARNEQFF. In DNA form, the CDR3 reads TGTGCCAGCAGCGGCCCGGGACTAGCCAGAAATGAGCAGTTCTTC.

The chain has TRBV7-8 and TRBJ1-5, with 7 positions matching TRBD1. The germline gives CDR1 SGHVS, CDR2 FQNEAQ. The CDR3 spans 15 residues. Trimming removed 1 base from V and 5 bases from J; junction bases left unmatched: 5. In DNA form, the CDR3 reads TGTGCCAGCAGCTTAGGTTTAGGGGGCCATCAGCCCCAGCATTTT. This sequence encodes CASSLGLGGHQPQHF.

The chain links TRBV28 to TRBJ1-5, with a tentative D call TRBD1 (5 bases). Germline assignment: CDR1 MDHEN and CDR2 SYDVKM. The CDR3 totals 14 residues. Trimming left V 3 bases short and J 6 bases short, with 12 bases between. DNA of the CDR3: TGTGCCAGCAGTTTGCCACAGGTGGGTCAGCCCCAGCATTTT. This translates into CASSLPQVGQPQHF.

The genes are TRBV2 and TRBJ2-1; 15 bases agree with TRBD2. Trimming at V came to 7 bases and at J to 8 bases, leaving 12 bases not matched to a gene. The CDR3 loop spans 17 amino acids. Germline CDR1 SNHLY, CDR2 FYNNEI. The CDR3 nucleotides are TGTGCCAGCACCCTCTCGGGACTAGCGGGAGGTATGCATGAGCAGTTCTTC. Its translation is CASTLSGLAGGMHEQFF.

This chain connects TRBV11-2 to TRBJ2-2; no clear D. Germline CDR1 and CDR2: SGHAT and FQNNGV. This CDR3 has 15 amino acids. Between the trimmed V and J ends, which lost 1 base and 1 base, there was a span of 7 bases. The CDR3 DNA sequence: TGTGCCAGCAGCTTAGGCGATCGGAACACCGGGGAGCTGTTTTTT. Amino acids: CASSLGDRNTGELFF.

The rearrangement joins TRBV29-1 to TRBJ1-1; TRBD1 matches at 7 bases. CDR1 is SQVTM and CDR2 is ANQGSEA in the germline V gene. V gave up 7 bases and J gave up 4 bases; unmatched junction bases: 12. The CDR3 length is 14 residues. The CDR3 DNA sequence: TGCAGCGCGGTTCGGGACAGTATGGCCACTGAAGCTTTCTTT. Translation gives CSAVRDSMATEAFF.

The chain couples TRBV5-1 to TRBJ2-2; the match to TRBD1 covers 10 bases. The CDR3 spans 15 residues. In germline, CDR1 is SGHRS, CDR2 YFSETQ. Trimming at V came to 2 bases and at J to 7 bases, leaving 5 bases not matched to a gene. CDR3 amino acids: CASSFRQGANGELFF. CDR3 nucleotides: TGCGCCAGCAGCTTCCGACAGGGGGCAAACGGGGAGCTGTTTTTT.

V and J are TRBV4-2 and TRBJ2-2, with D maybe TRBD1 (5 bases). The CDR3 spans 18 residues. Germline CDR1 LGHNA, CDR2 YNFKEQ. The V and J ends lost 4 bases and 1 base respectively, with 19 bases between them. The CDR3 DNA reads TGTGCCAGCAGCCCCGAGCAAAGGGGTTGGGGGAACACCGGGGAGCTGTTTTTT. Its translation is CASSPEQRGWGNTGELFF.

The CDR3 region is CASSPGTGDEQYF. CDR3 in DNA: TGCGCCAGCAGCCCAGGGACAGGGGACGAGCAGTACTTC. The genes are TRBV4-3 and TRBJ2-7; 10 bases fit TRBD1. Germline V gene sequence: CDR1 LGHNA, CDR2 YSLEER. The CDR3 runs 13 residues. Trimming took 4 bases from V and 5 from J; bases not matched to a gene: 2.

V and J are TRBV18 and TRBJ2-2, with 7 bases fitting TRBD1. The CDR3 spans 16 residues. After removal of 4 bases from V and 2 bases from J, the junction contained 7 bases not matched to a gene. From germline, CDR1 is KGHSH and CDR2 LQKENI. DNA for the CDR3: TGTGCCAGCTCACATATCAGACAGGGTAACACCGGGGAGCTGTTTTTT. Translating it yields CASSHIRQGNTGELFF.